The text below deals with one T cell receptor beta chain. What it binds is not known. Deep-level running was used for the assay. Methods used by the authors: ImmunoSEQ output lacked quality scores and full-length reads, limiting matched filtering. TCRdb's table, derived via immunoSEQ multiplex PCR, lists solely in-frame clones and lacks some. V and J calls plus clone size are reproduced from that table; the DNA served to infer D and trimming. Among 2 million to 2.5 million clones, 95% were seen once, and the ten largest hold roughly 0.13%. The data were taken from a study of shared clonotypes between healthy human individuals. Study-wide context: Two female and a few male donors aged 18 to 49 were enrolled.

Germline V gene data show CDR1 as SGHVS and CDR2 as FQNEAQ. The CDR3 is made up of 15 amino acids. With V trimmed by 0 bases and J by 6 bases, 7 bases remained unmatched. Study observations and caveats: Against clonotypes common to all four donors, non-shared ones had lower generation probabilities.

Specimen: naive CD4+ T cells sorted from blood. As for subset: CD45RA+ positively selected. The TCR sequence derives from a man younger than 35 in good health. The V call is TRBV7-8, the J call TRBJ2-7, with 8 bases lining up with TRBD1. CDR3 sequence (DNA): TGTGCCAGCAGCTTAGCCCAGGGGGCGTCGGGCGAGCAGTACTTC. This translates into CASSLAQGASGEQYF.